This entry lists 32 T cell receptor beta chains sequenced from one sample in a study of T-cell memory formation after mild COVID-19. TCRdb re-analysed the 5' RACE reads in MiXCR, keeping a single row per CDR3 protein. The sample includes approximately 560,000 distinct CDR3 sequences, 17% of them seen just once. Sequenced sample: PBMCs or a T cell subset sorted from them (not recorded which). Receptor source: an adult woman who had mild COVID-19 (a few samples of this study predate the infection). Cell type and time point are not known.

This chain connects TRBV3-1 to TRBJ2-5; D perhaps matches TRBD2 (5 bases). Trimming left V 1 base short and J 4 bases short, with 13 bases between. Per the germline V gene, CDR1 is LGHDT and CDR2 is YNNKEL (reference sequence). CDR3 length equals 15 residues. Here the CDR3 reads CASSQGEHAGETQYF. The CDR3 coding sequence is TGTGCCAGCAGCCAAGGGGAGCACGCCGGAGAGACCCAGTACTTC.

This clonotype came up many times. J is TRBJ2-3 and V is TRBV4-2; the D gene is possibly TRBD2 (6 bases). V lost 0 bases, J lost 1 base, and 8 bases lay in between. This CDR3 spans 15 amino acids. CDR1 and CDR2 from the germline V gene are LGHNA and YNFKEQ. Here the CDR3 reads CASSQDERGTDTQYF. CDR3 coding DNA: TGTGCCAGCAGCCAAGATGAGCGGGGCACAGATACGCAGTATTTT.

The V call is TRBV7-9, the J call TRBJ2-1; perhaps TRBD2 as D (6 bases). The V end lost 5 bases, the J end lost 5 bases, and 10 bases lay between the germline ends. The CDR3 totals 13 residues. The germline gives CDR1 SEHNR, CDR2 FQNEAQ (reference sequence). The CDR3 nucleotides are TGTGCCAGCAGCCGCTTAGCGGACAATGAGCAGTTCTTC. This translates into CASSRLADNEQFF.

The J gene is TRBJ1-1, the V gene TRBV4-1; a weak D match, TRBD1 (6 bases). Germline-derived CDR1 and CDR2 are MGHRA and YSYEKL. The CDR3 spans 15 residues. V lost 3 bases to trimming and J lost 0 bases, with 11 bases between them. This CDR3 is CASSQDPGVNTEAFF. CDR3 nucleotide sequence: TGCGCCAGCAGCCAGGACCCAGGGGTGAACACTGAAGCTTTCTTT.

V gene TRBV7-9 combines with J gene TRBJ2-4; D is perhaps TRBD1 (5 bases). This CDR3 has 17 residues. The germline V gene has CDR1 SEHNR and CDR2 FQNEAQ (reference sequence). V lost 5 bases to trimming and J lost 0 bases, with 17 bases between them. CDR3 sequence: CASSQAVTDKAKNIQYF. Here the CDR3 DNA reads TGTGCCAGCAGCCAAGCAGTGACAGACAAAGCCAAAAACATTCAGTACTTC.

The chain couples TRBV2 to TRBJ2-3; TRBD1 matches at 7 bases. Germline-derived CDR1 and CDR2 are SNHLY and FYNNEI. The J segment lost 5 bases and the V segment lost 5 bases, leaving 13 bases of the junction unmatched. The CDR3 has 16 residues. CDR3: CASSIKTGSVEDTQYF. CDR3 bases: TGTGCCAGCAGTATCAAGACAGGGTCCGTAGAAGATACGCAGTATTTT.

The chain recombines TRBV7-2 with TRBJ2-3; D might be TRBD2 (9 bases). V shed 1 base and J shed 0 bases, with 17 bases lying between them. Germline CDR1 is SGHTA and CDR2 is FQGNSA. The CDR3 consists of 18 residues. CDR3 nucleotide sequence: TGTGCCAGCAGCTTAGTTCAGGGGGCGGGAGGGAGCACAGATACGCAGTATTTT. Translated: CASSLVQGAGGSTDTQYF. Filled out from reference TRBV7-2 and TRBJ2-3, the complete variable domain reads GAGVSQSPSNKVTEKGKDVELRCDPISGHTALYWYRQSLGQGLEFLIYFQGNSAPDKSGLPSDRFSAERTGGSVSTLTIQRTQQEDSAVYLCASSLVQGAGGSTDTQYFGPGTRLTVL.

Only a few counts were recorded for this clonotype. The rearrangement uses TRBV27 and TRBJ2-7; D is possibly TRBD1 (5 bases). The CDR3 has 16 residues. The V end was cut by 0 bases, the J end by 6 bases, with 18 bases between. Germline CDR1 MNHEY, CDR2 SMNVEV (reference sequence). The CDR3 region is CASSLSAGLTWSEQYF. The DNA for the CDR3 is TGTGCCAGCAGTTTATCTGCAGGGCTCACCTGGAGCGAGCAGTACTTC.

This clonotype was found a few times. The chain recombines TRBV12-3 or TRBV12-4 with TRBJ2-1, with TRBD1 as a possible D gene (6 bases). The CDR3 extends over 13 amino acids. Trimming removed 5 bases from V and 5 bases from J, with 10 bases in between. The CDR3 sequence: CASSTGRNNEQFF. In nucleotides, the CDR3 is TGTGCCAGCAGTACAGGGCGGAACAATGAGCAGTTCTTC.

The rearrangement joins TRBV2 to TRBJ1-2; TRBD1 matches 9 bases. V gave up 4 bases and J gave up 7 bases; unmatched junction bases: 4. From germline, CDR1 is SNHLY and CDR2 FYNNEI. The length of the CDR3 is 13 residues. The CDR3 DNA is TGTGCCAGCAGTGGGACAGGGGATAGTGGCTACACCTTC. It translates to CASSGTGDSGYTF.

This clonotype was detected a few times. The CDR3 is CASTPGEGGYWEKLFF. The CDR3 DNA is TGTGCCAGCACCCCGGGAGAGGGGGGGTATTGGGAAAAACTGTTTTTT. V gene TRBV12-3 or TRBV12-4 combines with J gene TRBJ1-4; a possible D gene is TRBD1 (6 bases). The CDR3 is 16 amino acids. Trimming took 7 bases from V and 8 from J, leaving 23 bases between them.

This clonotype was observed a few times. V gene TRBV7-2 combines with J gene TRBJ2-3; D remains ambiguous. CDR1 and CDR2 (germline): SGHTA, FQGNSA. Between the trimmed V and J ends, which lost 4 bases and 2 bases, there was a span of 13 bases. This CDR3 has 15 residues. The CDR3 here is CASSSPGQHTDTQYF. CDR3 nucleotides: TGTGCCAGCAGCTCCCCCGGGCAGCACACAGATACGCAGTATTTT.

The CDR3 sequence is CASSVTTGVGEQFF. The CDR3, as DNA: TGTGCCAGCAGCGTAACGACAGGGGTGGGTGAGCAGTTCTTC. The chain links TRBV9 to TRBJ2-1; 8 bases are shared with TRBD1. Trimming took 1 base from V and 9 from J; bases not matched to a gene: 6. The CDR3 spans 14 residues. Germline CDR1 SGDLS, CDR2 YYNGEE.

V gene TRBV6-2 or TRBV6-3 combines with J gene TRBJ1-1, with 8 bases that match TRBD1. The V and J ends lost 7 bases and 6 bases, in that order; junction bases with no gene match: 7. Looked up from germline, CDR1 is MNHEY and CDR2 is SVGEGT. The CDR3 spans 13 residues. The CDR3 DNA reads TGTGCCAGCATTAGTAACAGGGGGTCTGAAGCTTTCTTT. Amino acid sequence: CASISNRGSEAFF.

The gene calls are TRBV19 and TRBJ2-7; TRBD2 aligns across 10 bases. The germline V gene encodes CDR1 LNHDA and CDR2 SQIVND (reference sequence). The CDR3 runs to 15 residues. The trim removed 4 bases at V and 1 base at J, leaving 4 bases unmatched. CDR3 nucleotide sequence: TGTGCCAGTAGTACCCGGACTAGCGGATCCTACGAGCAGTACTTC. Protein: CASSTRTSGSYEQYF. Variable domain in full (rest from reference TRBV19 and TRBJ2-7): DGGITQSPKYLFRKEGQNVTLSCEQNLNHDAMYWYRQDPGQGLRLIYYSQIVNDFQKGDIAEGYSVSREKKESFPLTVTSAQKNPTAFYLCASSTRTSGSYEQYFGPGTRLTVT.

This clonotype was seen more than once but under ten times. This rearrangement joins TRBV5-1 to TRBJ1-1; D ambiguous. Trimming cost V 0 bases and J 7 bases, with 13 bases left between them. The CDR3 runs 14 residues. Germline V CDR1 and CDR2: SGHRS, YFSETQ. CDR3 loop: CASSLGPGAFEAFF. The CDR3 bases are TGCGCCAGCAGCTTGGGGCCCGGAGCTTTTGAAGCTTTCTTT.

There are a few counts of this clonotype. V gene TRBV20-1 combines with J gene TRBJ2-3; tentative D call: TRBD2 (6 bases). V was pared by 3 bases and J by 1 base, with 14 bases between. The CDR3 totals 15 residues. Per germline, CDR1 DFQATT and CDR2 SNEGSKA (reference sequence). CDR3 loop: CSASELGGGTDTQYF. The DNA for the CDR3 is TGCAGTGCTAGTGAGTTGGGCGGGGGCACAGATACGCAGTATTTT.

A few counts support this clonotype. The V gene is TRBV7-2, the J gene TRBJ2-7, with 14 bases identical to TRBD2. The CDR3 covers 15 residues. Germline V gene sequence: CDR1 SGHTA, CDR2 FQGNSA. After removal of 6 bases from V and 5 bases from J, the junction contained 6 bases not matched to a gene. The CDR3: CASRRPGLAGDEQYF. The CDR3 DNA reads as TGTGCCAGCAGACGGCCGGGACTAGCGGGAGACGAGCAGTACTTC.

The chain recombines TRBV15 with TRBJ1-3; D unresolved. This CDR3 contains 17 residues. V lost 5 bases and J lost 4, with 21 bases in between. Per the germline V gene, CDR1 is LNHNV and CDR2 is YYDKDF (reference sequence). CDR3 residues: CATSPRPEGIVGNTIYF. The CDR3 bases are TGTGCCACCAGCCCAAGACCGGAGGGAATTGTCGGAAACACCATATATTTT.

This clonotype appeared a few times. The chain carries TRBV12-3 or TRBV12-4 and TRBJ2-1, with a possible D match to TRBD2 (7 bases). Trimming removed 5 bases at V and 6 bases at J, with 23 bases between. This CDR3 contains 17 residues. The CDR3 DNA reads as TGTGCCAGCAGTCCTAGGGGGGGATCCCCAGCCCGCAATGAGCAGTTCTTC. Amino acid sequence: CASSPRGGSPARNEQFF.

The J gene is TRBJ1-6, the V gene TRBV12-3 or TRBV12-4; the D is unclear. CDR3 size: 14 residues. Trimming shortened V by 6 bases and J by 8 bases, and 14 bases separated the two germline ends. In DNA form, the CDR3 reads TGTGCCAGCAGCCGGACGGTGAGAGATTCACCCCTCCACTTT. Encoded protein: CASSRTVRDSPLHF.

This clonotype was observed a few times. DNA of the CDR3: TGTGCCAGCAGCACCCGGGACGGCCTAGCCAAAAACATTCAGTACTTC. Its translation: CASSTRDGLAKNIQYF. The J gene is TRBJ2-4, the V gene TRBV11-1; the D call may be TRBD1 or TRBD2 (5 bases each). With 5 bases removed from V and 0 bases from J, the gap between germline ends came to 14 bases. Per germline, CDR1 SGHAT and CDR2 FQDESV (reference sequence). There are 16 residues in the CDR3.

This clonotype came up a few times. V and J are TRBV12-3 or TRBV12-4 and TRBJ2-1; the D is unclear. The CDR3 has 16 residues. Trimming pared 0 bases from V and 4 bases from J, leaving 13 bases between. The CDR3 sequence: CASSLATNPRYNEQFF. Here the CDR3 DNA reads TGTGCCAGCAGTTTAGCTACGAATCCAAGGTACAATGAGCAGTTCTTC.

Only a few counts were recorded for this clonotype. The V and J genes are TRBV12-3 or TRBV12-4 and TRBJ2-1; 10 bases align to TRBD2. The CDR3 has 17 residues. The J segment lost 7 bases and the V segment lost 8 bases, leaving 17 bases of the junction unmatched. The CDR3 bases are TGTGCCAGCTCCCTAGGGGGATTAGCGGGGGGAGGAAATGAGCAGTTCTTC. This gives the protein CASSLGGLAGGGNEQFF.

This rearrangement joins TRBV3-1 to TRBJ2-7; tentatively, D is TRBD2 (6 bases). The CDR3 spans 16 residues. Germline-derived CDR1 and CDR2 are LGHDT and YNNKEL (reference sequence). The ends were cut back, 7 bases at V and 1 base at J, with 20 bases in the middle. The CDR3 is CASTSNIWGESYEQYF. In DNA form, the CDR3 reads TGTGCCAGCACAAGCAATATATGGGGGGAATCCTACGAGCAGTACTTC.

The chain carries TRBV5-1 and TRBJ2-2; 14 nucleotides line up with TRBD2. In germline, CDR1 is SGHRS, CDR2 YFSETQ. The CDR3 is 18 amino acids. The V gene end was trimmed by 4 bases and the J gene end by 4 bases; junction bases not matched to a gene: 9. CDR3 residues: CASSLAGTSGRSTGELFF. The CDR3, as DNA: TGCGCCAGCAGCCTTGCCGGGACTAGCGGGAGAAGCACCGGGGAGCTGTTTTTT.

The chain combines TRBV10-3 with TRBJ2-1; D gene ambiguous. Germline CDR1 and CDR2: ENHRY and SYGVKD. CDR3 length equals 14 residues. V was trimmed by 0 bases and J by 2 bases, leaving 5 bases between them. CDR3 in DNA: TGTGCCATCAGTGAGTCGGGGACCTACAATGAGCAGTTCTTC. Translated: CAISESGTYNEQFF.

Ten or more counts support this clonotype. CDR3 region: CASSFGGPALAKNIQYF. In nucleotides, the CDR3 is TGTGCCAGCAGTTTTGGCGGGCCAGCCTTAGCCAAAAACATTCAGTACTTC. The chain links TRBV12-3 or TRBV12-4 to TRBJ2-4, with D possibly being TRBD2 (5 bases). Trimming shortened V by 3 bases and J by 0 bases, and 15 bases separated the two germline ends. The CDR3 contains 17 residues.

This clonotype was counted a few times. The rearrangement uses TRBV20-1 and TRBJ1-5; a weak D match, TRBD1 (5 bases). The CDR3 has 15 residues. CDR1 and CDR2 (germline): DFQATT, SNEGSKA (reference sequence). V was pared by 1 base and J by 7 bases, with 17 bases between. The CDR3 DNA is TGCAGTGCTAGAGCCGGAACAGGTTCTAAACAGCCCCAGCATTTT. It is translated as CSARAGTGSKQPQHF.

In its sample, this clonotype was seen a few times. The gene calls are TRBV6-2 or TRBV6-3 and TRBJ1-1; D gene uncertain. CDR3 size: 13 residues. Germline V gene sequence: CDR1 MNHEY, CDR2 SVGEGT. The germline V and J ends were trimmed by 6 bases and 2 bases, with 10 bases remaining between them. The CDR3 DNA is TGTGCCAGCAGACCTGACGTAAACACTGAAGCTTTCTTT. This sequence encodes CASRPDVNTEAFF.

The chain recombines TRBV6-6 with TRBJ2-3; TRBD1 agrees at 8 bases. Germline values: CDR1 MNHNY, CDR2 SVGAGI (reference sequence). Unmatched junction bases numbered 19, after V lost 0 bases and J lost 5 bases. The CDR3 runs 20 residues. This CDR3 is CASSYSGLTGVDWWGDTQYF. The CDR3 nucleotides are TGTGCCAGCAGTTACTCGGGGCTGACAGGGGTCGACTGGTGGGGAGATACGCAGTATTTT.

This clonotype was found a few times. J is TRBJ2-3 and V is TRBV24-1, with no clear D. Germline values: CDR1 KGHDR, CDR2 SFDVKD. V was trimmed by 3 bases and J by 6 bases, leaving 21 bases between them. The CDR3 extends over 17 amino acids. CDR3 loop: CATSDMATGRLTDTQYF. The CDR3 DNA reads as TGTGCCACCAGTGATATGGCGACGGGTCGACTCACGGATACGCAGTATTTT.